This TCR beta chain derives from a study of T-cell reconstitution after alpha-beta-depleted transplantation in children. Preparation of the TCRbeta library used unique molecular identifiers. TCRdb re-derived calls from the PCR reads in MiXCR, one entry per CDR3 protein. The sample includes some 500,000 distinct CDR3 sequences, about 16% of them seen just once. CDR1 and CDR2 from the germline V gene are SGHRS and YFSETQ. This CDR3 is 15 amino acids long. Losses at the gene ends were 0 bases for V and 1 base for J; bases not matched to a gene: 4. This clonotype was seen a handful of times. The clonotype originates from a human donor who donated a stem cell graft to a child with acute lymphoblastic leukemia. The chain is built from TRBV5-1 and TRBJ2-7, with 7 bases that match TRBD2. The sample in question was PBMCs from the stem cell graft donor, obtained from the stem cell graft. CDR3 residues: CASSLASGISYEQYF. CDR3 bases: TGCGCCAGCAGCTTGGCTAGCGGAATTTCCTACGAGCAGTACTTC.